The text below deals with one TCR beta chain. The antigen is not known. This entry is derived from a study of post-analysis software for immune sequencing data. Study details: There were relapsing-remitting, secondary progressive and progressive-relapsing multiple sclerosis among the disease courses included.

The study's findings and limits: The five TRBV segments detected at higher frequency in patients than in controls included TRBV5-6, TRBV5-1 and TRBV20-1. Patients with multiple sclerosis recorded significantly lower normalized Chao1 diversity than controls, the study found.

The CDR3 runs to 19 residues. With V trimmed by 0 bases and J by 7 bases, 20 bases remained unmatched. CDR1 LGHNA and CDR2 YSLEER come from the germline V gene. Presence of unique molecular identifiers characterized the TCR beta cDNA libraries. MiXCR, applied by TCRdb to the PCR reads, yields one record per CDR3 protein. The table records around 770,000 distinct CDR3 sequences, 46% of them present only once. This chain joins TRBV4-3 and TRBJ1-2; 7 bases are a match to TRBD1. This clonotype was obtained from a girl under 18 with multiple sclerosis. Sequences were obtained from blood. CDR3 nucleotide sequence: TGCGCCAGCAGCCAAGATTTTGGGGACCCGGGACAGACGGGTAGTGGCTACACCTTC. Its protein product is CASSQDFGDPGQTGSGYTF.